This T cell receptor (beta chain) was documented in a study of cytomegalovirus exposure and HLA in healthy donors. Study findings and constraints: Usually a TCR sequence was rare, but some public TCRs were found in many donors. TCR beta chains numbering some 160 were designated cytomegalovirus-associated.

Regarding this clone: Its antigen is undetermined.

There are 12 residues in the CDR3. Trimming pared 4 bases from V and 6 bases from J, leaving 7 bases between. Per the germline V gene, CDR1 is MNHEY and CDR2 is SMNVEV (reference sequence). The assay was immunoSEQ multiplex PCR, and TCRdb's table has in-frame clones only and misses some. Altogether about 220,000 clones are present, 87% being singletons, with the ten largest covering roughly 2.5%. The sequence was obtained from a man between 18 and 29 years old in good health and CMV-seronegative. Sequencing was done on a sample of PBMCs. The chain links TRBV27 to TRBJ1-5; a weak D match, TRBD1 (5 bases). CDR3 in DNA: TGTGCCAGCAGTTCCCAGGGTCAGCCCCAGCATTTT. As protein: CASSSQGQPQHF.